What follows is one T cell receptor beta chain and its context. The sample comes from a study of cytomegalovirus exposure and HLA in healthy donors. PCR involved 60 Vbeta and 13 Jbeta primers. The protocol was immunoSEQ multiplex PCR, while the TCRdb copy is restricted to in-frame clones and leaves out a portion. The table shows roughly 100,000 clones, with 60% to 85% occurring only once. CDR1 is SEHNR, CDR2 FQNEAQ, per germline (reference sequence). Trimming cost V 4 bases and J 0 bases; bases outside gene matches: 3. The CDR3 is made up of 15 amino acids. Sequences were obtained from PBMCs. The genes are TRBV7-9 and TRBJ2-7, with 10 positions matching TRBD1. This TCR derives from a male donor in good health and CMV-seronegative. CDR3 sequence: CASSSGTGVSYEQYF. The DNA of the CDR3 is TGTGCCAGCAGCTCGGGGACAGGGGTCTCCTACGAGCAGTACTTC. Looking up the rest from reference TRBV7-9 and TRBJ2-7 gives the full variable domain: DTGVSQNPRHKITKRGQNVTFRCDPISEHNRLYWYRQTLGQGPEFLTYFQNEAQLEKSRLLSDRFSAERPKGSFSTLEIQRTEQGDSAMYLCASSSGTGVSYEQYFGPGTRLTVT.